Listed here are 30 T cell receptor beta chains from one sample, sequenced in a study of blood T cells in healthy people across ages. For the second PCR, which ran for roughly 7 to 11 cycles, a sample-barcoded 5' primer and a J-beta primer mix were used. TCRdb re-called the 5' RACE reads with MiXCR, one entry per CDR3 protein. The sample shows around 940,000 distinct CDR3 sequences, just over 50% of them seen only once. Material for sequencing was blood. Source of these receptors: an older woman in good health.

This chain joins TRBV4-1 and TRBJ2-5, with 10 nucleotides matching TRBD1. The CDR3 runs to 15 residues. Germline CDR1 is MGHRA and CDR2 is YSYEKL. The ends lost 4 bases at V and 0 bases at J; junction bases unmatched: 2. For the CDR3, the DNA is TGCGCCAGCAGCCGGACAGGGGGTTACCAAGAGACCCAGTACTTC. Protein: CASSRTGGYQETQYF.

This clonotype has only one observation. CDR3 DNA: TGTGCCAGCAGCCCGGGACAGCCGAGCCACATTCAGTACTTC. This gives the protein CASSPGQPSHIQYF. The chain couples TRBV3-1 to TRBJ2-4; 7 bases match TRBD1. Germline CDR1 is LGHDT and CDR2 is YNNKEL (reference sequence). With V trimmed by 4 bases and J by 8 bases, 8 bases remained unmatched. The CDR3 covers 14 residues.

This rearrangement joins TRBV7-9 to TRBJ1-1, with TRBD1 as a possible D gene (6 bases). Trimming left V 4 bases short and J 7 bases short, with 10 bases between. CDR3 length: 12 residues. Germline CDR1 is SEHNR and CDR2 is FQNEAQ (reference sequence). The CDR3 region has the DNA TGTGCCAGCAGCTATGGGACACTTGAAGCTTTCTTT. It codes for CASSYGTLEAFF.

This clonotype has only a few counts. J is TRBJ2-5 and V is TRBV5-6, with 7 positions matching TRBD1. Unmatched junction bases numbered 13, after V lost 0 bases and J lost 11 bases. CDR3 length equals 15 residues. The germline V gene has CDR1 SGHDT and CDR2 YYEEEE. The CDR3 DNA reads TGTGCCAGCAGCTTGGTCGGCAGGGGGATTGGGGAGCAGTACTTC. The encoded protein is CASSLVGRGIGEQYF.

V gene TRBV20-1 combines with J gene TRBJ2-7, with a possible D match to TRBD2 (5 bases). The CDR3 totals 13 residues. Germline values: CDR1 DFQATT, CDR2 SNEGSKA (reference sequence). Trimming took 6 bases from V and 5 from J, leaving 17 bases between them. CDR3: CSATRAPIHEQYF. CDR3 coding DNA: TGCAGTGCAACGCGGGCCCCGATCCACGAGCAGTACTTC.

A few counts support this clonotype. The V call is TRBV7-9, the J call TRBJ2-3; the D is unclear. CDR1 is SEHNR, CDR2 FQNEAQ, per germline (reference sequence). Between the trimmed V and J ends, which lost 1 base and 4 bases, there was a span of 21 bases. The CDR3 is 18 amino acids. In nucleotides, the CDR3 is TGTGCCAGCAGCTTAGTCCCAGATACTGATGCCGACGCAGATACGCAGTATTTT. It codes for CASSLVPDTDADADTQYF.

This clonotype was observed a handful of times. The rearrangement uses TRBV10-3 and TRBJ1-2; 9 bases match TRBD1. The V gene's germline CDR1 is ENHRY and CDR2 SYGVKD. V dropped 10 bases and J dropped 6; count of bases not matched to a gene: 9. This CDR3 spans 13 amino acids. The CDR3 DNA follows: TGTGCCACCCTCGGGGGACAGGGAGATGGCTACACCTTC. It translates to CATLGGQGDGYTF.

The sample holds a few counts of this clonotype. This chain joins TRBV18 and TRBJ2-7, with TRBD2 as a possible D gene (5 bases). The DNA end lines up better with TRBJ2-5; the J call may be wrong. Germline loops: CDR1 KGHSH, CDR2 LQKENI. The CDR3 contains 15 residues. CDR3 bases: TGTGCCAGCTCACCACCGAAGGGCAGAGGGGAGACCCAGTACTTC. Its protein is CASSPPKGRGETQYF.

This sequence joins TRBV19 and TRBJ2-5; D remains unclear. Germline V gives CDR1 LNHDA, CDR2 SQIVND (reference sequence). The CDR3 is 13 residues long. Trimming stripped 3 bases from V and 7 bases from J, with 12 bases between. The CDR3 spells CASSIELIGTQYF. The CDR3 nucleotides read TGTGCCAGTAGTATTGAACTCATAGGGACCCAGTACTTC. Full variable domain (missing parts from reference TRBV19 and TRBJ2-5): DGGITQSPKYLFRKEGQNVTLSCEQNLNHDAMYWYRQDPGQGLRLIYYSQIVNDFQKGDIAEGYSVSREKKESFPLTVTSAQKNPTAFYLCASSIELIGTQYFGPGTRLLVL.

This chain links TRBV7-7 with TRBJ2-1, with 8 bases that match TRBD2. The J call could be wrong; TRBJ2-7 is a better fit for the DNA end. Germline CDR1 SSHAT, CDR2 FNYEAQ (reference sequence). The CDR3 length is 17 residues. The CDR3 DNA sequence: TGTGCCAGCAGCTTAGGGGTTAGCGGGATTGGGTACAATGAGCAGTACTTC. Translation: CASSLGVSGIGYNEQYF.

V and J are TRBV27 and TRBJ2-3, with 12 bases lining up with TRBD2. The germline V gene has CDR1 MNHEY and CDR2 SMNVEV (reference sequence). CDR3 length: 19 amino acids. V lost 3 bases, J lost 0 bases, and 10 bases stayed unmatched. This CDR3 reads CASSLGRSSGRGSTDTQYF. The CDR3 bases are TGTGCCAGCAGTTTGGGTCGGTCTAGCGGGAGGGGGAGCACAGATACGCAGTATTTT.

A few counts support this clonotype. The rearrangement joins TRBV7-9 to TRBJ2-5; possible D gene TRBD2, 6 bases. Trimming took off 4 bases at V and 5 bases at J, with 14 bases between the two ends. From germline, CDR1 is SEHNR and CDR2 FQNEAQ (reference sequence). CDR3 length: 14 amino acids. This CDR3 is CASSSRGIEETQYF. Written as DNA, the CDR3 is TGTGCCAGCAGCTCTCGGGGGATTGAGGAGACCCAGTACTTC.

The chain recombines TRBV7-6 with TRBJ1-3; D call uncertain. This CDR3 region has 14 residues. Germline V lookup: CDR1 SGHVS, CDR2 FNYEAQ. Trimming stripped 3 bases from V and 5 bases from J, with 11 bases between. CDR3 residues: CASSLVVSRNTIYF. The CDR3 DNA reads as TGTGCCAGCAGCTTGGTCGTTTCTAGAAACACCATATATTTT.

This clonotype has more than one count but fewer than ten. The gene calls are TRBV9 and TRBJ2-3; 9 bases map to TRBD2. The V segment lost 0 bases and the J segment 5 bases; nucleotides outside the gene matches: 10. Germline values: CDR1 SGDLS, CDR2 YYNGEE. The CDR3 consists of 17 residues. The CDR3 DNA is TGTGCCAGCAGCGTAGGAACCCAGACTAGCGGAAGAGATACGCAGTATTTT. Protein: CASSVGTQTSGRDTQYF.

This chain connects TRBV27 to TRBJ2-2; no clear D. V shed 6 bases and J shed 5 bases, with 13 bases lying between them. The CDR3 covers 14 residues. Germline CDR1 is MNHEY and CDR2 is SMNVEV (reference sequence). Here the CDR3 reads CASSPTRKTGELFF. CDR3 in DNA: TGTGCCAGCAGCCCTACTCGAAAGACCGGGGAGCTGTTTTTT.

This clonotype has only a few counts. The V gene is TRBV5-1, the J gene TRBJ2-7; D possibly corresponds to TRBD1 (5 bases). The CDR3 contains 14 residues. V was clipped by 4 bases and J by 2 bases, with 13 bases between them. In germline, CDR1 is SGHRS, CDR2 YFSETQ. The CDR3 nucleotides read TGCGCCAGCAGCCCAGGGTTGGGGACCTACGAGCAGTACTTC. Translating it yields CASSPGLGTYEQYF.

V usage is TRBV10-2 and J usage is TRBJ2-1; tentative D call: TRBD2 (5 bases). The CDR3 is made up of 14 amino acids. Germline lookup yields CDR1 WSHSY and CDR2 SAAADI. V lost 3 bases, J lost 4 bases, and 10 bases lay in between. DNA for the CDR3: TGCGCCAGCAGTGACAGCGGACCTTACAATGAGCAGTTCTTC. It codes for CASSDSGPYNEQFF.

The rearrangement uses TRBV6-1 and TRBJ2-7, with TRBD1 as a possible D gene (6 bases). The CDR3 has 14 residues. Germline assignment: CDR1 MNHNS and CDR2 SASEGT. V shed 6 bases and J shed 0 bases, with 12 bases lying between them. Written as DNA, the CDR3 is TGTGCCAGCAGGGACAGCGAAAGCTCCTACGAGCAGTACTTC. Protein sequence: CASRDSESSYEQYF.

The genes are TRBV7-2 and TRBJ1-4, with unresolved D. The ends were cut back, 1 base at V and 10 bases at J, with 19 bases in the middle. Looked up from germline, CDR1 is SGHTA and CDR2 is FQGNSA. The CDR3 is made up of 16 amino acids. The DNA of the CDR3 is TGTGCCAGCAGCTTAGGTTCGAAGGGTGGCAGCCGAAAACTGTTTTTT. Translated: CASSLGSKGGSRKLFF.

To note about this clonotype: Germline is not matched at one junction end, which may reflect a read error. The rearrangement uses TRBV12-3 or TRBV12-4 and TRBJ2-3; 11 bases match TRBD2. The CDR3 has 15 residues. CDR3 sequence: CASSPTSGNADAQYF. CDR3 DNA: TGTGCCAGCAGCCCGACTAGCGGGAATGCAGATGCGCAGTATTTT.

V is TRBV28 and J is TRBJ2-6; D is ambiguous. CDR1 and CDR2 from the germline V gene are MDHEN and SYDVKM. The CDR3 runs to 15 residues. V was clipped by 7 bases and J by 1 base, with 11 bases between them. CDR3 in amino acids: CASTIDKSGANVLTF. The CDR3 DNA sequence: TGTGCCAGCACCATAGACAAATCTGGGGCCAACGTCCTGACTTTC.

The chain uses TRBV20-1 and TRBJ2-7; a weak D match, TRBD2 (6 bases). The DNA end favors TRBJ2-4, so the J call may be wrong. This CDR3 contains 15 residues. The germline gives CDR1 DFQATT, CDR2 SNEGSKA (reference sequence). The CDR3 here is CSAGPGGDAKNIQYF. Here the CDR3 DNA reads TGCAGTGCTGGCCCTGGAGGGGACGCCAAAAACATTCAGTACTTC.

V is TRBV6-2 or TRBV6-3 and J is TRBJ1-2; TRBD1 agrees at 8 bases. The CDR3 is 13 residues long. Germline lookup yields CDR1 MNHEY and CDR2 SVGEGT. With 6 bases clipped from V and 7 bases from J, the junction kept 7 bases outside the gene matches. CDR3 DNA sequence: TGTGCCAGCAGCCGCGGACAGGGCTTTGGCTACACCTTC. This encodes CASSRGQGFGYTF.

J is TRBJ2-7 and V is TRBV28; D is tentatively TRBD1 or TRBD2 (5 bases each). This CDR3 is built from 17 residues. The germline V and J ends were trimmed by 4 bases and 3 bases, with 22 bases remaining between them. Germline-derived CDR1 and CDR2 are MDHEN and SYDVKM. The DNA for the CDR3 is TGTGCCAGCAGTTCCCCCGAGGTGGGACGGGCTTTCTACGAGCAGTACTTC. It translates to CASSSPEVGRAFYEQYF.

The chain joins TRBV24-1 to TRBJ1-2; D is unclear. V gave up 2 bases and J gave up 4 bases, with 10 bases separating them. CDR3 length: 14 amino acids. Germline CDR1 KGHDR, CDR2 SFDVKD. DNA for the CDR3: TGTGCCACCAGTGATTACAGAACCTCCTATGGCTACACCTTC. Amino acids: CATSDYRTSYGYTF.

This clonotype was recorded once. The CDR3 DNA follows: TGTGCCAGCAGCCAAGACGGGACAGGCTTTCATGAGCAGTACTTC. Residues: CASSQDGTGFHEQYF. The chain uses TRBV2 and TRBJ2-5; 8 nucleotides align to TRBD1. The CDR3 has 15 residues. Germline V lookup: CDR1 SNHLY, CDR2 FYNNEI. V lost 6 bases to trimming and J lost 11 bases; unmatched junction nucleotides: 17.

Only one count was recorded for this clonotype. The CDR3 loop reads CSALRDRESYF. The CDR3 coding sequence is TGCAGTGCCCTTAGGGACAGGGAGTCGTACTTC. J is TRBJ2-5 and V is TRBV20-1, with 9 positions matching TRBD1. V lost 6 bases, J lost 13 bases, and 9 bases stayed unmatched. Per germline, CDR1 DFQATT and CDR2 SNEGSKA (reference sequence). CDR3 length equals 11 residues.

This rearrangement joins TRBV11-2 to TRBJ2-1, with D perhaps given as TRBD1 or TRBD2 (5 bases each). Matching the DNA end better, TRBJ2-7 makes the J call doubtful. The V gene's germline CDR1 is SGHAT and CDR2 FQNNGV. The CDR3 has 13 residues. The DNA of the CDR3 is TGTGCCAGCGGACCGAGCTGGGGGAGCGAGCAGTACTTC. The encoded protein is CASGPSWGSEQYF.

The table lists this clonotype with a few counts. An end of the junction differs from the germline gene, which may be a read error. This rearrangement joins TRBV5-1 to TRBJ2-3; 8 bases map to TRBD2. CDR1 and CDR2 (germline): SGHRS, YFSETQ. The CDR3 sequence is 15 residues long. CDR3 region: CASSSPSGSTDTQYF. DNA of the CDR3: TGCGCTAGCAGCTCCCCTAGCGGGAGCACAGATACGCAGTATTTT.

The J gene is TRBJ2-1, the V gene TRBV7-9; 7 bases match TRBD2. The CDR3 has 16 residues. In germline, CDR1 is SEHNR, CDR2 FQNEAQ (reference sequence). With V trimmed by 5 bases and J by 0 bases, 7 bases remained unmatched. The DNA of the CDR3 is TGTGCCAGCAGCCCAATCGGGAGGAGCTCCTACAATGAGCAGTTCTTC. This translates into CASSPIGRSSYNEQFF.